Listed below are T cell receptor beta chains from one sample, sequenced in a study of OX40 agonist ivuxolimab in advanced cancers. Only in-frame clones appear in the TCRdb table, and some are missing; sequencing was by immunoSEQ multiplex PCR. The table includes 70,000 or so clones, over 75% detected once. The specimen was CD4+ or CD8+ T cells sorted from blood, collected in a trial of the OX40 agonist ivuxolimab. Source of these receptors: an adult with an advanced solid tumor such as melanoma, head and neck, liver or kidney cancer. CDR3s include the opening cysteine and the closing phenylalanine or tryptophan. D genes are given only for firm matches. Only part of the rows carry a size: once, few, many, or a class if the clone is expanded.

CASSYGNYGYTF TGTGCCAGCAGTTATGGGAACTATGGCTACACCTTC NA TRBV6-1 once TRBJ1-2
CASSPVLAGGLGDTQYF TGTGCCAGCAGCCCTGTACTAGCGGGGGGGCTTGGAGATACGCAGTATTTT TRBD2 TRBV7-3 NA TRBJ2-3
CASSFLGGNTEAFF TGTGCCAGCAGTTTCCTCGGGGGGAACACTGAAGCTTTCTTT NA TRBV27 NA TRBJ1-1
CAISEGGEETQYF TGTGCCATCTCCGAGGGTGGGGAAGAGACCCAGTACTTC NA TRBV10-3 NA TRBJ2-5
CASSFGGWNEQFF TGCGCCAGCAGCTTCGGGGGGTGGAATGAGCAGTTCTTC TRBD2 TRBV4-1 NA TRBJ2-1
CASSLVGLAGAGDTQYF TGTGCCAGCAGCTTGGTGGGACTAGCGGGAGCGGGAGATACGCAGTATTTT TRBD2 TRBV5-4 NA TRBJ2-3
CASSLVEGLRPGELFF TGCGCCAGCAGCTTGGTGGAGGGGCTACGACCCGGGGAGCTGTTTTTT NA TRBV5-1 NA TRBJ2-2
CASHPWADLYEQYF TGTGCCAGCCACCCTTGGGCGGACCTCTACGAGCAGTACTTC NA TRBV5-6 NA TRBJ2-7
CASSVGLRSYEQYF TGTGCCAGCAGCGTGGGACTCAGATCCTACGAGCAGTACTTC NA TRBV9 NA TRBJ2-7
CASSWASNNEQFF TGTGCCAGCAGTTGGGCCTCCAACAATGAGCAGTTCTTC NA TRBV27 NA TRBJ2-1
CASSVGLAGYEQYF TGTGCCAGCAGCGTAGGACTAGCGGGTTACGAGCAGTACTTC TRBD2 TRBV9 NA TRBJ2-7
CASSSPVPGNQPQHF TGTGCCAGTAGTTCCCCGGTCCCGGGAAATCAGCCCCAGCATTTT NA TRBV19 NA TRBJ1-5
CASSSTGGFLTYEQYF TGTGCCAGCAGCTCGACCGGGGGCTTCCTAACCTACGAGCAGTACTTC NA TRBV7-9 NA TRBJ2-7
CASSLSGGLYNEQFF TGCGCCAGCAGCTTGTCGGGGGGGCTCTACAATGAGCAGTTCTTC TRBD2 TRBV5-1 NA TRBJ2-1
CASDLWGGDSNQPQHF TGTGCCAGCGATTTGTGGGGTGGGGATAGCAATCAGCCCCAGCATTTT NA TRBV28 NA TRBJ1-5
CASSQDPVAGRFVKGGELFF TGCGCCAGCAGCCAAGATCCAGTAGCGGGGCGTTTCGTGAAGGGGGGGGAGCTGTTTTTT TRBD2 TRBV4-1 NA TRBJ2-2
CASMTGGNTEAFF TGTGCCAGTATGACAGGGGGGAACACTGAAGCTTTCTTT TRBD1 TRBV19 few TRBJ1-1
CASSLGAGNTDTQYF TGTGCCAGCAGTTTAGGGGCGGGGAACACAGATACGCAGTATTTT NA TRBV28 NA TRBJ2-3
CASRMGGMYEQYF TGTGCCAGCAGAATGGGGGGAATGTACGAGCAGTACTTC NA TRBV5-6 NA TRBJ2-7
CASSLIVGAGDTQYF TGTGCCAGCAGCTTGATCGTCGGGGCTGGAGATACGCAGTATTTT NA TRBV5-5 NA TRBJ2-3
CASSLILADTQYF TGTGCCAGCAGTTTAATTTTAGCAGATACGCAGTATTTT NA TRBV28 NA TRBJ2-3
CASSRQGASYNEQFF TGTGCCAGCAGCCGACAGGGGGCGTCCTACAATGAGCAGTTCTTC TRBD1 TRBV6-5 NA TRBJ2-1
CASSPQGSIYEQYF TGTGCCAGCAGTCCACAGGGGTCAATCTACGAGCAGTACTTC TRBD1 TRBV7-9 NA TRBJ2-7
CASRGMTAANTGELFF TGTGCCAGCAGGGGAATGACGGCTGCGAACACCGGGGAGCTGTTTTTT NA TRBV4-2 NA TRBJ2-2
CASSPLIMNTEAFF TGTGCCAGCAGTCCCTTGATTATGAACACTGAAGCTTTCTTT NA TRBV27 NA TRBJ1-1
CASSPRSGTLPYEQYF TGTGCCAGCAGCCCACGTTCAGGGACGCTTCCCTACGAGCAGTACTTC NA TRBV5-4 once TRBJ2-7
CASREGVGEQYF TGTGCCAGCAGGGAGGGGGTAGGCGAGCAGTACTTC NA TRBV28 NA TRBJ2-7